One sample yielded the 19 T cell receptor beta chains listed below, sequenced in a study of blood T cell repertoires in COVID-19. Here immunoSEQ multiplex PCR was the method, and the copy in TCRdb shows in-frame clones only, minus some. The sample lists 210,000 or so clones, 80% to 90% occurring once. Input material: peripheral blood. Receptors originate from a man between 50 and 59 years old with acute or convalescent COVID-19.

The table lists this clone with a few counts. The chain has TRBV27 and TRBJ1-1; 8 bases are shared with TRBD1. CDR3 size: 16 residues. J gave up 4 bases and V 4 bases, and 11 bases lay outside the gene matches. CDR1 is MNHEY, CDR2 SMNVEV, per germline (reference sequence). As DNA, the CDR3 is TGTGCCAGCAGTTCCCTCAGGACAGGGAGCTCCACTGAAGCTTTCTTT. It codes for CASSSLRTGSSTEAFF.

CDR3 nucleotide sequence: TGTGCCAGCAGCCCCGGACTCTCTAATTCACCCCTCCACTTT. It yields the protein CASSPGLSNSPLHF. The chain links TRBV7-9 to TRBJ1-6; D unresolved. The ends were cut back, 5 bases at V and 6 bases at J, with 11 bases in the middle. CDR3 length: 14 amino acids. From germline, CDR1 is SEHNR and CDR2 FQNEAQ (reference sequence). Complete variable domain (other parts from reference TRBV7-9 and TRBJ1-6): DTGVSQNPRHKITKRGQNVTFRCDPISEHNRLYWYRQTLGQGPEFLTYFQNEAQLEKSRLLSDRFSAERPKGSFSTLEIQRTEQGDSAMYLCASSPGLSNSPLHFGNGTRLTVT.

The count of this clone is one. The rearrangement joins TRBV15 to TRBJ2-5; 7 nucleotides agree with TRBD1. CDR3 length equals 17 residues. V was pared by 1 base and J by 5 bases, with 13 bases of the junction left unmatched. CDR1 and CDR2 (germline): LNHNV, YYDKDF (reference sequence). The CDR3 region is CATSRGRDSPRGETQYF. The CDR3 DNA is TGTGCCACCAGCAGAGGTCGGGACAGCCCCCGCGGGGAGACCCAGTACTTC. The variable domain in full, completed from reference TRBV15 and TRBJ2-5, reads DAMVIQNPRYQVTQFGKPVTLSCSQTLNHNVMYWYQQKSSQAPKLLFHYYDKDFNNEADTPDNFQSRRPNTSFCFLDIRSPGLGDTAMYLCATSRGRDSPRGETQYFGPGTRLLVL.

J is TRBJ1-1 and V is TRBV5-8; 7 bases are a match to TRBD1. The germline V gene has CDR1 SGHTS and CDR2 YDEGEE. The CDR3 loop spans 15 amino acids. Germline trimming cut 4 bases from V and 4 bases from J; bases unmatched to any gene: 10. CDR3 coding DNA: TGTGCCAGCAGCCACAAGAACAGGGGAGGCACTGAAGCTTTCTTT. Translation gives CASSHKNRGGTEAFF.

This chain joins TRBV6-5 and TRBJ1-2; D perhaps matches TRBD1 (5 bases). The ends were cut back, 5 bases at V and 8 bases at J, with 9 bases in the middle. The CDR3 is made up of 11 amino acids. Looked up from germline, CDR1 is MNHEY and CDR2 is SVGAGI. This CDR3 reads CASSTTVGYTF. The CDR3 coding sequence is TGTGCCAGCAGTACGACAGTGGGCTACACCTTC.

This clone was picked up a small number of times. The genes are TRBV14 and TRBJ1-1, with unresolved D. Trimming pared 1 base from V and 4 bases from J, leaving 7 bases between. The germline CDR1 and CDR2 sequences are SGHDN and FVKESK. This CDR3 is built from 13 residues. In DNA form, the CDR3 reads TGTGCCAGCAGCCAAGCCAGGCCCACTGAAGCTTTCTTT. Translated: CASSQARPTEAFF. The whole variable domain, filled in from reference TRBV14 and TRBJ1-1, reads EAGVTQFPSHSVIEKGQTVTLRCDPISGHDNLYWYRRVMGKEIKFLLHFVKESKQDESGMPNNRFLAERTGGTYSTLKVQPAELEDSGVYFCASSQARPTEAFFGQGTRLTVV.

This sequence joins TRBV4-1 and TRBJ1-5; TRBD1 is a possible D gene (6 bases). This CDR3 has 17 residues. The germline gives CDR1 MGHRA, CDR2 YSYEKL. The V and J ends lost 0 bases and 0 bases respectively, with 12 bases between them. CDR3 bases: TGCGCCAGCAGCCAAGAAGTACGGACAGTTAGCAATCAGCCCCAGCATTTT. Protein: CASSQEVRTVSNQPQHF.

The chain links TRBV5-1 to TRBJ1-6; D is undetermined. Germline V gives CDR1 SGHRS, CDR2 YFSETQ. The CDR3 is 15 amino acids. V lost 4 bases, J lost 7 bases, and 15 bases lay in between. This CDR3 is CASSPERGQNSPLHF. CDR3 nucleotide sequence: TGCGCCAGCAGCCCGGAGCGGGGTCAGAATTCACCCCTCCACTTT.

CDR3 protein: CASSSEPPSYEQYF. The CDR3 DNA is TGCGCCAGCAGCTCCGAGCCACCGTCCTACGAGCAGTACTTC. This chain joins TRBV5-1 and TRBJ2-7; no clear D. The length of the CDR3 is 14 residues. Trimming cost V 3 bases and J 1 base, with 11 bases left between them. The germline CDR1 and CDR2 sequences are SGHRS and YFSETQ. The variable domain in full, completed from reference TRBV5-1 and TRBJ2-7, reads KAGVTQTPRYLIKTRGQQVTLSCSPISGHRSVSWYQQTPGQGLQFLFEYFSETQRNKGNFPGRFSGRQFSNSRSEMNVSTLELGDSALYLCASSSEPPSYEQYFGPGTRLTVT.

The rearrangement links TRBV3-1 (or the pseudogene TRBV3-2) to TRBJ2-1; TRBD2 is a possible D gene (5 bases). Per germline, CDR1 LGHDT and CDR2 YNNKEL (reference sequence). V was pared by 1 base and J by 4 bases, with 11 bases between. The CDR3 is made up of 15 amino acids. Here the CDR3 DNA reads TGTGCCAGCAGCCAAGGACCCTCGGGGTACAATGAGCAGTTCTTC. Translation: CASSQGPSGYNEQFF.

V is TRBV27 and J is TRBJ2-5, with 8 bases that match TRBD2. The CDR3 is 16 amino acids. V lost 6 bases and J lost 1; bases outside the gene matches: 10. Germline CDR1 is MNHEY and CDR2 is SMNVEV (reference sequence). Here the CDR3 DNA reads TGTGCCAGCAGCCGTAAGCGGGGGAGCTCCCAAGAGACCCAGTACTTC. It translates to CASSRKRGSSQETQYF.

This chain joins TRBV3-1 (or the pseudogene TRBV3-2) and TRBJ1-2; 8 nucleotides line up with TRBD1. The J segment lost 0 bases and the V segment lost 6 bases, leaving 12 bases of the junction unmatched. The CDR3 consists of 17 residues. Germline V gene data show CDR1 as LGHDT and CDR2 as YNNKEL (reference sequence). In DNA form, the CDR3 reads TGTGCCAGCAGACCCCGATCACAGACAGGGGCTAACTATGGCTACACCTTC. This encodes CASRPRSQTGANYGYTF.

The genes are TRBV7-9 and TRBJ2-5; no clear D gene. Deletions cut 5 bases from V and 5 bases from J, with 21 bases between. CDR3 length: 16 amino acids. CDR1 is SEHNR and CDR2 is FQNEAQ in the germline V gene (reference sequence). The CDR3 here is CASSPPGNQVLETQYF. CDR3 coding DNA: TGTGCCAGCAGCCCCCCGGGTAACCAAGTTCTGGAGACCCAGTACTTC.

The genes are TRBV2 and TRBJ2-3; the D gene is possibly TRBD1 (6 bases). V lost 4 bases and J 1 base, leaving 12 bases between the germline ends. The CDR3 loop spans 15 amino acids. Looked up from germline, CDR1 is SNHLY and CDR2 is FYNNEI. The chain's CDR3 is CASSAWGQGTDTQYF. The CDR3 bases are TGTGCCAGCAGTGCCTGGGGGCAAGGCACAGATACGCAGTATTTT. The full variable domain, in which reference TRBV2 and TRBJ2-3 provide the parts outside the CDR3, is EPEVTQTPSHQVTQMGQEVILRCVPISNHLYFYWYRQILGQKVEFLVSFYNNEISEKSEIFDDQFSVERPDGSNFTLKIRSTKLEDSAMYFCASSAWGQGTDTQYFGPGTRLTVL.

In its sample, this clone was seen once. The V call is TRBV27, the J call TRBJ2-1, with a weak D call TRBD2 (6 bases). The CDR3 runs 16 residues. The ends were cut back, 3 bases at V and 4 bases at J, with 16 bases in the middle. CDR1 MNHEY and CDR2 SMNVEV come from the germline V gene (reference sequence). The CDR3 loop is CASSLLGDSAYNEQFF. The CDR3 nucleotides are TGTGCCAGCAGTTTGTTAGGGGACTCCGCATACAATGAGCAGTTCTTC.

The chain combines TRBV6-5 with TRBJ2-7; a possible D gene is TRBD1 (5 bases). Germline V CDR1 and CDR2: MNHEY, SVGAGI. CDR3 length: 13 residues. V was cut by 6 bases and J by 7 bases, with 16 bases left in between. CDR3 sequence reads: CASRFRVLGEQYF. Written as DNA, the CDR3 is TGTGCCAGCAGGTTCAGGGTTTTGGGTGAGCAGTACTTC.

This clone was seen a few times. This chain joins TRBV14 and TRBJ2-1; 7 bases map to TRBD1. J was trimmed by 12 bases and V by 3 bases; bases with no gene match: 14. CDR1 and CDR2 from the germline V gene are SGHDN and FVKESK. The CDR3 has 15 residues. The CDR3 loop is CASSHPSTGVYWQFF. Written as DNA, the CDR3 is TGTGCCAGCAGCCACCCTTCCACAGGGGTCTATTGGCAGTTCTTC.

The CDR3 DNA follows: TGCGCCAGCAGCTTCGGACAGGGACAAGAGACCCAGTACTTC. Amino acid sequence: CASSFGQGQETQYF. The chain has TRBV5-1 and TRBJ2-5, with TRBD1 identical over 8 bases. The J segment lost 2 bases and the V segment lost 2 bases, leaving 2 bases of the junction unmatched. The CDR3 sequence is 14 residues long. Germline V lookup: CDR1 SGHRS, CDR2 YFSETQ.

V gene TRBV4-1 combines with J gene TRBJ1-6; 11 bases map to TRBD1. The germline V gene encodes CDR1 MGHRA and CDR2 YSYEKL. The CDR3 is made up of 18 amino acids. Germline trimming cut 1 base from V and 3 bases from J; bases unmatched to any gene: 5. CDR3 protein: CASSQALDRGLYNSPLHF. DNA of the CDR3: TGCGCCAGCAGCCAAGCGTTGGACAGGGGGCTCTATAATTCACCCCTCCACTTT.